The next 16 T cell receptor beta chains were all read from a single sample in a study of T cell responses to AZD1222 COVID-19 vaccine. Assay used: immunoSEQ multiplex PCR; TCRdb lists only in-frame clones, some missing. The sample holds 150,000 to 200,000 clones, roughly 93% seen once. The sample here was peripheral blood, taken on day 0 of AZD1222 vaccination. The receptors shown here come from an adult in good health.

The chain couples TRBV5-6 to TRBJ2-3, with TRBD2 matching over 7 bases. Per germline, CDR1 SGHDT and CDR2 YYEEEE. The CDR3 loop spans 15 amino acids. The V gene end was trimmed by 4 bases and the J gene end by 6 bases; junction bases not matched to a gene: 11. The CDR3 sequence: CASSLSGQGRDTQYF. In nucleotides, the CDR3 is TGTGCCAGCAGCCTTAGCGGGCAAGGGCGGGATACGCAGTATTTT.

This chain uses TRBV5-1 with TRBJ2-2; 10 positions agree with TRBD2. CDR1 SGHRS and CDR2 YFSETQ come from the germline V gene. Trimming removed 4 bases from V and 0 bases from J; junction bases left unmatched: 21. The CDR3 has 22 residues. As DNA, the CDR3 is TGCGCCAGCAGCCATTGGGGGTTCCCTAGCGGGGGCCAGAAAACGAACACCGGGGAGCTGTTTTTT. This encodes CASSHWGFPSGGQKTNTGELFF.

CDR3 sequence (DNA): TGTGCCAGCAGCTTAGGGAGCAGGGGGGTGAACACTGAAGCTTTCTTT. Encoded protein: CASSLGSRGVNTEAFF. V is TRBV7-8 and J is TRBJ1-1, with 7 bases identical to TRBD1. The CDR3 sequence is 16 residues long. V shed 1 base, J shed 0 bases, and the junction held 5 bases outside the gene matches. Germline V CDR1 and CDR2: SGHVS, FQNEAQ. Variable domain in full (rest from reference TRBV7-8 and TRBJ1-1): GAGVSQSPRYKVAKRGQDVALRCDPISGHVSLFWYQQALGQGPEFLTYFQNEAQLDKSGLPSDRFFAERPEGSVSTLKIQRTQQEDSAVYLCASSLGSRGVNTEAFFGQGTRLTVV.

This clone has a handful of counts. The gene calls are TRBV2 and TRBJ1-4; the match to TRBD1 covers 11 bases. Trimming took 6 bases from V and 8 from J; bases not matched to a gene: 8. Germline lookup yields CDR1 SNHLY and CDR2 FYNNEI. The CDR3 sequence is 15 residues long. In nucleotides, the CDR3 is TGTGCCAGCAGACCGGACAGGGGGCCGAAGGAAAAACTGTTTTTT. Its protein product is CASRPDRGPKEKLFF.

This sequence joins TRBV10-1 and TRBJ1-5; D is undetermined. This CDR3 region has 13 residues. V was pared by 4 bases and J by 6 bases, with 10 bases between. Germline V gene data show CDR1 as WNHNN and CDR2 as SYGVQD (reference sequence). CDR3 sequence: CASSAGPRQPQHF. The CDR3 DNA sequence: TGCGCCAGCAGTGCCGGCCCTCGTCAGCCCCAGCATTTT.

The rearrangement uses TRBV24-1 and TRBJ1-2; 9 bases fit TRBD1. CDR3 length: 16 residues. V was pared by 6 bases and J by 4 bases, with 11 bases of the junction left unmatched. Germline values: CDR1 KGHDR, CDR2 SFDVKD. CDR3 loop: CATSPGQGPRGYGYTF. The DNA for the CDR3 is TGTGCCACCAGTCCGGGACAGGGACCCAGGGGCTATGGCTACACCTTC.

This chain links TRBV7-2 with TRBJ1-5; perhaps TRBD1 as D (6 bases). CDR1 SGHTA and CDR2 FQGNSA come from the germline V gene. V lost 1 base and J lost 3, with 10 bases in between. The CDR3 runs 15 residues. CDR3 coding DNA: TGTGCCAGCAGCTTAGGAGGACAGAACAATCAGCCCCAGCATTTT. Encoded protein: CASSLGGQNNQPQHF.

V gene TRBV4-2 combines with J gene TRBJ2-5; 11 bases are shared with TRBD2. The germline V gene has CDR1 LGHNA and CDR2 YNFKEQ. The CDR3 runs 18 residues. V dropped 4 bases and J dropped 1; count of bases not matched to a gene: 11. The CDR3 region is CASSPRGSGGAVQETQYF. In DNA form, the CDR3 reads TGTGCCAGCAGCCCAAGGGGTAGCGGGGGGGCAGTCCAAGAGACCCAGTACTTC.

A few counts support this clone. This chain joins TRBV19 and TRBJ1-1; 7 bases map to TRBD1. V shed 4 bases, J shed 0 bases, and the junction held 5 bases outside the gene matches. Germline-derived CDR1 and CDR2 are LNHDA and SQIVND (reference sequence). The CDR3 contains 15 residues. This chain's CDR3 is CASSTRQGVNTEAFF. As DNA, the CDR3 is TGTGCCAGTAGTACCCGACAGGGAGTGAACACTGAAGCTTTCTTT.

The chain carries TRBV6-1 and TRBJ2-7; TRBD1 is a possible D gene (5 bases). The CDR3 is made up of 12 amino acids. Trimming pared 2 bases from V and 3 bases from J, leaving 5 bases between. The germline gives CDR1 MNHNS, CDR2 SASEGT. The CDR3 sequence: CASSERGYEQYF. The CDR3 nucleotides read TGTGCCAGCAGTGAAAGGGGCTACGAGCAGTACTTC.

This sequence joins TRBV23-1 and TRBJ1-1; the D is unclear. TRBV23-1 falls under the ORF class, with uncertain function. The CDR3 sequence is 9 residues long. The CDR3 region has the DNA TGCGCAGGGTTGGGGGAAGCTTTCTTT. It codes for CAGLGEAFF.

The CDR3 loop reads CASSPLLVETYEQYF. Written as DNA, the CDR3 is TGTGCCAGCTCACCGTTACTAGTGGAGACCTACGAGCAGTACTTC. V and J are TRBV18 and TRBJ2-7; D is perhaps TRBD2 (5 bases). This CDR3 spans 15 amino acids. Germline V lookup: CDR1 KGHSH, CDR2 LQKENI. V was shortened by 3 bases and J by 2 bases, with 14 bases between the two germline ends.

The CDR3 region has the DNA TGTGCCAGCTCACCAGTCAAAGGGACAGGGGGCAGGAATTCACCCCTCCACTTT. As protein: CASSPVKGTGGRNSPLHF. The genes are TRBV18 and TRBJ1-6; 12 bases are shared with TRBD1. Germline V gives CDR1 KGHSH, CDR2 LQKENI. This CDR3 is 18 amino acids long. V was clipped by 2 bases and J by 7 bases; unmatched bases: 9.

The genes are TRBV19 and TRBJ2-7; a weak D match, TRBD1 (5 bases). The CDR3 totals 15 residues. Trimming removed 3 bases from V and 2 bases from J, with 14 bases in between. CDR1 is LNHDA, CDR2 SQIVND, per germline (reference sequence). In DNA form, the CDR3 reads TGTGCCAGTAGTATGGGGCAGGGATCAACCTACGAGCAGTACTTC. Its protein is CASSMGQGSTYEQYF.

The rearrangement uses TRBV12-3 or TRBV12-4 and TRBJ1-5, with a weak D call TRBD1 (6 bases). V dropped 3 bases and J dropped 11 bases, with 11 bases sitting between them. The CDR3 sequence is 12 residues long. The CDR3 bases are TGTGCCAGCAGTTTTAGGGGGACGTCCCAGCATTTT. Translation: CASSFRGTSQHF.

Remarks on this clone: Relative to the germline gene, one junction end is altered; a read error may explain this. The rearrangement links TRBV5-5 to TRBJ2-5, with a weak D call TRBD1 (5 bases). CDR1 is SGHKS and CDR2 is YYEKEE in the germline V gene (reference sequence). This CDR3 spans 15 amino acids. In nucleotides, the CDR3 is TGTGCCAGCAGCTGGTTGACAGCCGGGCAAGAGGCCCAGTACTTC. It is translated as CASSWLTAGQEAQYF.